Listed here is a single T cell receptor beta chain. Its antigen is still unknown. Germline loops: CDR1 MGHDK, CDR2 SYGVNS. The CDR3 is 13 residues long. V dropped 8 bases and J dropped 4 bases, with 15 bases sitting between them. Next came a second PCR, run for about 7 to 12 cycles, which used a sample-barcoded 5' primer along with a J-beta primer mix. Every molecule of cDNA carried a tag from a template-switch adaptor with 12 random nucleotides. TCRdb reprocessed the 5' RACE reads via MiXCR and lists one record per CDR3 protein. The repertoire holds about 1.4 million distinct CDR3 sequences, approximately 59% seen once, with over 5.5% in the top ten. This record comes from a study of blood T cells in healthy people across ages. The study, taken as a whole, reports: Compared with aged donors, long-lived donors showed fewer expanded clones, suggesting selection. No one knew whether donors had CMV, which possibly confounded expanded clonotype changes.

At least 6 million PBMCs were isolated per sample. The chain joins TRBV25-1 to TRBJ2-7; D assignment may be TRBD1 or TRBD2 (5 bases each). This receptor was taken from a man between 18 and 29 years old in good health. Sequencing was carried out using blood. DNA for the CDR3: TGTGCCAGCCGAGACACCGGGGCTTACGAGCAGTACTTC. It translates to CASRDTGAYEQYF.